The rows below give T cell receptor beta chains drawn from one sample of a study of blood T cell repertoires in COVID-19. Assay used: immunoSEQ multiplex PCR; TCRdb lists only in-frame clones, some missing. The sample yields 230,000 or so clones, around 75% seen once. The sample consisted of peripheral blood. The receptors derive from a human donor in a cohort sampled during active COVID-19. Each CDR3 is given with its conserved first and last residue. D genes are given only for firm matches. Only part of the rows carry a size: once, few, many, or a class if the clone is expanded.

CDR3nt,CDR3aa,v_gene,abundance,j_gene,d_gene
TGTGCCAGCAGCCTACAGGGGTGGTCCGACGAGCAGTACTTC,CASSLQGWSDEQYF,TRBV28,NA,TRBJ2-7,TRBD1
TGTGCCAGCAGTTTTCTGGGTTATGGCGGCGAGCAGTACTTC,CASSFLGYGGEQYF,TRBV28,many,TRBJ2-7,NA
TGCAGCGTTGAACAGGGTAGCTATGGCTACACCTTC,CSVEQGSYGYTF,TRBV29-1,once,TRBJ1-2,NA
TGCAGTGCTCCGTCCGCCTACGAGCAGTACTTC,CSAPSAYEQYF,TRBV20-1,NA,TRBJ2-7,NA
TGTGCCAGTAGTACCCCCGGAGGAGCCATACCCTACGAGCAGTACTTC,CASSTPGGAIPYEQYF,TRBV19,once,TRBJ2-7,NA
TGTGCCAGCAGTTTTTCAGGGGTGGCTGGAAACACCATATATTTT,CASSFSGVAGNTIYF,TRBV28,once,TRBJ1-3,NA
TGTGCCTGGACCCACAGGGAGGGAGGCGAGCAGTACTTC,CAWTHREGGEQYF,TRBV30,few,TRBJ2-7,NA
TGTGCCAGCAGCCCTAGGACAGGGCTAGCCCGAGGCGAGCAGTACTTC,CASSPRTGLARGEQYF,TRBV5-4,NA,TRBJ2-7,TRBD1
TGCGCCAGCAGCTTGTTACCTAACCAAGAGACCCAGTACTTC,CASSLLPNQETQYF,TRBV5-1,NA,TRBJ2-5,NA
TGTGCCAGCAGCGTAGAGGGGACTAGGGTTATGGAGCAGTACTTC,CASSVEGTRVMEQYF,TRBV9,NA,TRBJ2-7,TRBD2
TGTGCCAGCAGTTACGGGGGCGGGAGCGAGCAGTACTTC,CASSYGGGSEQYF,TRBV6-2/TRBV6-3,NA,TRBJ2-7,NA
TGTGCCAGCAGCTTAACTGGGGCAAACTATGGCTACACCTTC,CASSLTGANYGYTF,TRBV5-6,few,TRBJ1-2,NA
TGTGCCAGCAGCGACCGGGACAGAACCAATCAGCCCCAGCATTTT,CASSDRDRTNQPQHF,TRBV7-7,NA,TRBJ1-5,TRBD1
TGTGCCAGCAGTTTGACAGGTGAAAAACTGTTTTTT,CASSLTGEKLFF,TRBV28,NA,TRBJ1-4,NA
TGTGCCAGTAGCCGTGGGGGGACTAGCGGAGTTTCTAGCACAGATACGCAGTATTTT,CASSRGGTSGVSSTDTQYF,TRBV19,few,TRBJ2-3,TRBD2
TGTGCCAGCAGTGAAAGGGGCAGGGGGCGGATCAGGAATGAAAAACTGTTTTTT,CASSERGRGRIRNEKLFF,TRBV2,NA,TRBJ1-4,TRBD1
TGTGCCTGGAGTAGGGACAGGGTCCCCCAAACCAAACTGTTTTTT,CAWSRDRVPQTKLFF,TRBV30,NA,TRBJ1-4,TRBD1
TGTGCCAGCTCGCAAAACCAAGGACAGGGAGGTTCTGGCTACACCTTC,CASSQNQGQGGSGYTF,TRBV18,NA,TRBJ1-2,TRBD1
TGTGCCAGCACTACACAGGGAGGGGCTAATGAAAAACTGTTTTTT,CASTTQGGANEKLFF,TRBV6-5,NA,TRBJ1-4,NA
TGCGCCAGCAGCCAAGACGGCGGGAGGAACTCCTACGAGCAGTACTTC,CASSQDGGRNSYEQYF,TRBV4-3,NA,TRBJ2-7,TRBD2
TGTGCCAGCAGCGTAGTGAGGGTTGGCACTGAAGCTTTCTTT,CASSVVRVGTEAFF,TRBV9,NA,TRBJ1-1,NA
TGTGCCAGCAGCGAAGACAGGTTTCCTAACTATGGCTACACCTTC,CASSEDRFPNYGYTF,TRBV11-2,few,TRBJ1-2,NA
TGTGCCAGCAGCTTAACGGAAGCCCGCGGGTCGTATGAGCAGTTCTTC,CASSLTEARGSYEQFF,TRBV7-3,NA,TRBJ2-1,NA
TGTGCCAGCAGTTATGGGACAGGGATTGATGGCTACACCTTC,CASSYGTGIDGYTF,TRBV6-6,NA,TRBJ1-2,TRBD1
TGCGCCAGCAGCCAAGGCCGGGGAAGTAATCAGCCCCAGCATTTT,CASSQGRGSNQPQHF,TRBV4-3,NA,TRBJ1-5,NA
TGTGCCAGCAGCTTAGACGCAGATACGCAGTATTTT,CASSLDADTQYF,TRBV11-3,NA,TRBJ2-3,NA
TGTGCCAGCAGCGTAGATATCGGGAGCTCCTACGAGCAGTACTTC,CASSVDIGSSYEQYF,TRBV9,NA,TRBJ2-7,NA
TGTGCCAGCAGCGAGACGGGACTCCCTATCGAGCAGTACTTC,CASSETGLPIEQYF,TRBV9,NA,TRBJ2-7,NA
TGTGCCAGCAGTTTAGCGACTAACTATGGCTACACCTTC,CASSLATNYGYTF,TRBV28,NA,TRBJ1-2,NA
TGCGCCAGCAGCCAAGACTTGTTCGAGGGCCTCACAGATACGCAGTATTTT,CASSQDLFEGLTDTQYF,TRBV4-3,NA,TRBJ2-3,NA
TGCGCCAGCAGCCAAGGGGAGGTACGGGCTGAAGCTTTCTTT,CASSQGEVRAEAFF,TRBV4-1,NA,TRBJ1-1,NA
TGCAGTGCTAGCGGGAGGTACGAGCAGTACTTC,CSASGRYEQYF,TRBV20-1,NA,TRBJ2-7,TRBD2
TGTGCCAGCAGTTTAGGGGGGTGGGAGACCCAGTACTTC,CASSLGGWETQYF,TRBV28,NA,TRBJ2-5,NA
TGTGCCAGCTCACGCTCTAGCGGGACATCGGCCTCCTACAATGAGCAGTTCTTC,CASSRSSGTSASYNEQFF,TRBV18,NA,TRBJ2-1,TRBD2
TGCGCCAGCACAAATACGCGGGAGGGGACTGAAGCTTTCTTT,CASTNTREGTEAFF,TRBV5-1,NA,TRBJ1-1,NA
TGTGCCAGCACCCGACTAGCCGCCGCCTACGAGCAGTACTTC,CASTRLAAAYEQYF,TRBV7-2,few,TRBJ2-7,TRBD2
TGTGCCAGCAGCTGGGACAGCGAAACCTACGAGCAGTACTTC,CASSWDSETYEQYF,TRBV7-9,few,TRBJ2-7,TRBD1
TGTGCCAGTAGTGACAGGGGGAGGACCTACGAGCAGTACTTC,CASSDRGRTYEQYF,TRBV19,NA,TRBJ2-7,TRBD1
TGCCCCCCCCGCGTCGCGGGGGGGCTAGCGGGGTTCTACGAGCAGTACTTC,CPPRVAGGLAGFYEQYF,TRBV9,few,TRBJ2-7,TRBD2
TGTGCCAGCAGCGTAGCTCAGGGGCCAGGAAACACCATATATTTT,CASSVAQGPGNTIYF,TRBV9,NA,TRBJ1-3,NA
TGTGCCAGCAGCCCGGGGCAGGGGGGCTGGGTTGAAGCTTTCTTT,CASSPGQGGWVEAFF,TRBV7-6,few,TRBJ1-1,TRBD1
TGTGCCAGCAGCACCGGGGGCTCTGGGGCCAACGTCCTGACTTTC,CASSTGGSGANVLTF,TRBV7-2,NA,TRBJ2-6,NA
TGCGCCATCCTAGATCGGCCGGGACTAGCGGGGGTACCTAACACCTACGAGCAGTACTTC,CAILDRPGLAGVPNTYEQYF,TRBV10-1,NA,TRBJ2-7,TRBD2
TGTGCCAGCAGTTACTCGTCAGGTCCCTACGAGCAGTACTTC,CASSYSSGPYEQYF,TRBV6-2/TRBV6-3,NA,TRBJ2-7,NA
TGTGCCAGCAGCTTGCTCAGGGGGAACGAGCAGTACTTC,CASSLLRGNEQYF,TRBV5-6,NA,TRBJ2-7,TRBD1
TGTGCCTGTCATCCGGAGGACTCACGGCTTCCCCTCCACTTT,CACHPEDSRLPLHF,TRBV30,NA,TRBJ1-6,NA
TGCGCCAGCAGCTTGACGGGGAGTGGGAACACTGAAGCTTTCTTT,CASSLTGSGNTEAFF,TRBV5-1,NA,TRBJ1-1,NA
TGCGCCAGCAGCTTGGGGAGACAGGGCGAGCAGTACTTC,CASSLGRQGEQYF,TRBV5-1,NA,TRBJ2-7,TRBD1
TGTGCCAGCTCACCACCAGGGGGTCCGTACGAGCAGTACTTC,CASSPPGGPYEQYF,TRBV18,NA,TRBJ2-7,NA
TGTGCCATCCAGGGGGAGGACTATGGCTACACCTTC,CAIQGEDYGYTF,TRBV10-3,many,TRBJ1-2,TRBD1
TGTGCCAGCGGGGGGGCTAGCGGGAGCTACGAGCAGTACTTC,CASGGASGSYEQYF,TRBV25-1,NA,TRBJ2-7,TRBD2